The 7 T cell receptor beta chains below come from one sample, sequenced in a study of radiotherapy plus CTLA-4 blockade in lung cancer. Sequencing used immunoSEQ multiplex PCR; TCRdb keeps in-frame clones, though not all of them. The table records 55,000 to 65,000 clones, around 76% of them present only once. This sample comprised peripheral blood, obtained from a patient treated with radiotherapy plus ipilimumab. The origin of the receptors is a human donor with non-small cell lung cancer who had a complete response to radiotherapy plus ipilimumab.

The chain has TRBV6-1 and TRBJ2-3; D might be TRBD1 (5 bases). The germline V and J ends were trimmed by 10 bases and 4 bases, with 21 bases remaining between them. The germline gives CDR1 MNHNS, CDR2 SASEGT. This CDR3 is 15 amino acids long. CDR3 amino acids: CATTDRTLGADTQYF. The CDR3 bases are TGTGCCACAACGGATCGGACACTTGGGGCAGATACGCAGTATTTT.

The chain is built from TRBV5-1 and TRBJ2-1; 8 nucleotides match TRBD2. The CDR3 covers 16 residues. V lost 0 bases and J lost 7; bases outside the gene matches: 9. CDR1 and CDR2 (germline): SGHRS, YFSETQ. CDR3 bases: TGCGCCAGCAGCTTGGCCTCAGGGACTAGGATTAATGAGCAGTTCTTC. Its translation is CASSLASGTRINEQFF. The full variable domain, rest sourced from reference TRBV5-1 and TRBJ2-1, is KAGVTQTPRYLIKTRGQQVTLSCSPISGHRSVSWYQQTPGQGLQFLFEYFSETQRNKGNFPGRFSGRQFSNSRSEMNVSTLELGDSALYLCASSLASGTRINEQFFGPGTRLTVL.

The V gene is TRBV28, the J gene TRBJ2-4; 11 bases line up with TRBD1. The CDR3 extends over 18 amino acids. Trimming took 5 bases from V and 0 from J; bases not matched to a gene: 9. Germline CDR1 MDHEN, CDR2 SYDVKM. CDR3 nucleotides: TGTGCCAGCAGTCGCCGGACAGGGGGCCGCTCAGCCAAAAACATTCAGTACTTC. It is translated as CASSRRTGGRSAKNIQYF.

The J gene is TRBJ2-3, the V gene TRBV6-1, with TRBD2 identical over 8 bases. The ends lost 1 base at V and 4 bases at J; junction bases unmatched: 10. Germline loops: CDR1 MNHNS, CDR2 SASEGT. The CDR3 runs to 17 residues. The CDR3: CASSEEPWREAADTQYF. The CDR3 bases are TGTGCCAGCAGTGAAGAGCCCTGGCGGGAGGCGGCAGATACGCAGTATTTT.

J is TRBJ1-6 and V is TRBV27, with D possibly matching TRBD1 (6 bases). Germline V gene data show CDR1 as MNHEY and CDR2 as SMNVEV (reference sequence). Trimming shortened V by 4 bases and J by 7 bases, and 14 bases separated the two germline ends. The CDR3 length is 15 residues. The DNA of the CDR3 is TGTGCCAGCAGTTATAGGGGGACGGAGAATTCACCCCTCCACTTT. The encoded protein is CASSYRGTENSPLHF.

This chain joins TRBV6-5 and TRBJ1-3; D is undetermined. This CDR3 comprises 15 residues. The germline CDR1 and CDR2 sequences are MNHEY and SVGAGI. Trimming cost V 6 bases and J 0 bases, with 12 bases left between them. The CDR3 is CASSRTPSSGNTIYF. The CDR3 DNA is TGTGCCAGCAGCCGTACACCCAGCTCTGGAAACACCATATATTTT.

The V and J genes are TRBV19 and TRBJ1-5, with D possibly being TRBD1 (5 bases). Germline V gene lookup returns CDR1 LNHDA and CDR2 SQIVND (reference sequence). Trimming took off 1 base at V and 1 base at J, with 17 bases between the two ends. This CDR3 has 18 residues. CDR3 DNA sequence: TGTGCCAGTAGTATAGGGGGCAGGCGGGGACGGAGCAATCAGCCCCAGCATTTT. It is translated as CASSIGGRRGRSNQPQHF.